The clone carrying this T cell receptor beta chain showed up just a few times. This sample was taken from a study of blood T cell repertoires in COVID-19. Whole-study context: Acute and convalescent COVID-19 samples came from the United States, Italy and Spain. PBMCs, B-cell-depleted T cells, or T cells provided the cDNA or gDNA that made up the material.

Per the study methods: Estimated nucleated cell counts came from reference gene primer amplification. The table came from immunoSEQ multiplex PCR; TCRdb's copy has only in-frame clones and leaves some out. Clone size and V and J calls were adopted from that table, with D and trimming inferred from the DNA. The table includes about 87,000 clones, about 71% detected once. The length of the CDR3 is 13 residues. Trimming left V 0 bases short and J 9 bases short, with 6 bases between. Germline loops: CDR1 SGHAT, CDR2 FQNNGV. This rearrangement joins TRBV11-2 to TRBJ1-6; D call uncertain. The TCR was taken from a woman in her forties or fifties with acute or convalescent COVID-19. Specimen: peripheral blood. Written as DNA, the CDR3 is TGTGCCAGCAGCTTAGATCCGGGTTCACCCCTCCACTTT. As protein: CASSLDPGSPLHF.